This TCR beta chain comes out of a study of graft-versus-host responses after intestinal transplantation. Study overall: Multivisceral, liver-intestinal, or isolated intestinal transplants were received by the recipients.

Study observations and caveats: Recipient marrow harbored GvH clones, some of which surfaced first in ileum or blood.

This clone was counted a single time. Its specificity is unknown. Sequencing was performed with immunoSEQ multiplex PCR; in TCRdb, only in-frame clones are kept and a portion is missing. The table shows some 93,000 clones, with more than 85% occurring only once. Trimming removed 3 bases from V and 8 bases from J; junction bases left unmatched: 8. Germline CDR1 SGDLS, CDR2 YYNGEE. The CDR3 runs 16 residues. The V gene is TRBV9, the J gene TRBJ2-1; 13 bases are a match to TRBD2. The sample was unstimulated CD8+ T cells sorted from spleen or lymph node cells, taken before intestinal transplant. The TCR originated in a human donor who received an intestinal transplant. The CDR3 loop reads CASSAGLAGNGDEQFF. CDR3 nucleotide sequence: TGTGCCAGCAGCGCGGGACTAGCGGGAAATGGCGATGAGCAGTTCTTC.